Listed here is a single TCR beta chain. The data belong to a study of PD-L1 blockade in urothelial cancer. The overall study: In the patient group, about 85% of the roughly 29 were males with bladder-origin urothelial cancer.

The time point denotes: pretreatment peripheral blood. Patients had locally advanced or metastatic urothelial carcinoma. Profiled with immunoSEQ multiplex PCR; TCRdb holds only in-frame clones, not every one. The sample has some 90,000 clones, roughly 90% seen once. Trimming took off 4 bases at V and 1 base at J, with 16 bases between the two ends. Germline-derived CDR1 and CDR2 are GTSNPN and SVGIG (reference sequence). The CDR3 spans 15 residues. The clonotype originates from a woman at least 80 years old with urothelial cancer. The sample consisted of PBMCs, taken around atezolizumab (anti-PD-L1) treatment. This rearrangement joins TRBV30 to TRBJ1-2; D is perhaps TRBD1 (5 bases). Written as DNA, the CDR3 is TGTGCCTGGATCCCCATCGGGGGTTATAACTATGGCTACACCTTC. Translating it yields CAWIPIGGYNYGYTF.